The entry that follows covers one T cell receptor beta chain sequence. Antigen unknown. This record belongs to a study of cytomegalovirus exposure and HLA in healthy donors. Findings and limits, study-wide: The availability of immune exposure information extended only to CMV serostatus. An analysis that came later showed most CMV-associated TCR beta chains appearing HLA-restricted.

Primers: 60 Vbeta forward and 13 Jbeta reverse. Sequencing was performed with immunoSEQ multiplex PCR; in TCRdb, only in-frame clones are kept and a portion is missing. The sample has about 95,000 clones, approximately 80% seen once; the top ten hold nearly 3.5%. The germline gives CDR1 SGHNT, CDR2 YYREEE (reference sequence). This CDR3 comprises 15 residues. V shed 0 bases, J shed 4 bases, and the junction held 0 bases outside the gene matches. V and J are TRBV5-4 and TRBJ2-7, with 14 positions matching TRBD2. This TCR derives from a man aged 30-40 years in good health and CMV-seropositive. Sequencing was done on a sample of PBMCs. CDR3 in amino acids: CASSLGLAGGYEQYF. DNA of the CDR3: TGTGCCAGCAGCTTGGGACTAGCGGGAGGGTACGAGCAGTACTTC.